These T cell receptor beta chains were read from a single sample in a study of blood T cells in healthy people across ages. TCRdb called the 5' RACE reads again in MiXCR, with one record for every CDR3 protein. The sample lists approximately 1.5 million distinct CDR3 sequences; about 35% were seen once. The sample consisted of blood. These receptors were obtained from a woman aged 25-40 years in good health. CDR3s include the opening cysteine and the closing phenylalanine or tryptophan. D genes are given only for firm matches. Clone size is not always given. Where it is, it says once, few, many or a class for expanded clones.

>NA|NA|TRBV27|TRBJ2-1
TGTGCCAGCGCCTTGATTTACAATGAGCAGTTCTTC
CASALIYNEQFF
>NA|NA|TRBV3-1|TRBJ2-7
TGTGCCAGCAGCCAAAAGGGGGGGGGAAGCTCCTACGAGCAGTACTTC
CASSQKGGGSSYEQYF
>TRBD1|NA|TRBV6-1|TRBJ1-5
TGTGCCCGGGGGCAGGGGGGAGAGCCCCAGCATTTT
CARGQGGEPQHF
>NA|NA|TRBV15|TRBJ2-3
TGTGCCACCAGCAGCACAGACTGGGGGACAGATACGCAGTATTTT
CATSSTDWGTDTQYF
>NA|NA|TRBV30|TRBJ1-1
TGTGCCTGGAGTGTAGAAATGGGGTCGGCTGAAGCTTTCTTT
CAWSVEMGSAEAFF
>NA|many|TRBV12-3/TRBV12-4|TRBJ2-7
TGTGCCAGCAGTTTATCGGTGCACGAGCAGTACTTC
CASSLSVHEQYF
>NA|NA|TRBV7-8|TRBJ2-3
TGTGCCAGCAGCCCGCCTTGGGCGACTAGTGGGACAGATACGCAGTATTTT
CASSPPWATSGTDTQYF
>NA|NA|TRBV20-1|TRBJ2-3
TGCAGTGCTCGCGCCCGGACAGCACCCAGCACAGATACGCAGTATTTT
CSARARTAPSTDTQYF
>TRBD1|NA|TRBV4-2|TRBJ1-5
TGTGCCAGCAGCCAAGTCGGACAGGGAAGCAGTCAGCCCCAGCATTTT
CASSQVGQGSSQPQHF
>TRBD2|NA|TRBV2|TRBJ2-5
TGTGCCAGCAGTACCGGACTAGCGTTACAAGAGACCCAGTACTTC
CASSTGLALQETQYF
>TRBD1|NA|TRBV5-1|TRBJ2-5
TGCGCCAGCAGCGGAGCAGGGGGCGGGAAGCCCCAGTACTTC
CASSGAGGGKPQYF
>TRBD1|NA|TRBV7-2|TRBJ1-5
TGTGCCAGCAGCTCTGCCGGGGCCGGACAGGGTAGCAATCAGCCCCAGCATTTT
CASSSAGAGQGSNQPQHF
>NA|once|TRBV20-1|TRBJ1-2
TGCAGTGCTAGACAGGCTTCCTATGGCTACACCTTC
CSARQASYGYTF
>NA|NA|TRBV3-1|TRBJ2-3
TGTGCCAGCAGTCGATGGTCAGAACCCAAGTATTTT
CASSRWSEPKYF
>TRBD1|few|TRBV5-1|TRBJ1-6
TGCGCCAGCAGCTTGGAGCAGGGGGGCTCCCTCCACTTT
CASSLEQGGSLHF
>NA|many|TRBV27|TRBJ2-5
TGTGCCAGCAGTTTCCTGACAGGTTTCCAAGAGACCCAGTACTTC
CASSFLTGFQETQYF
>NA|few|TRBV21-1|TRBJ2-3
TGTGCCAGCAGTCCTATCCTAGCGAAGGAGACAGATACGCAGTATTTT
CASSPILAKETDTQYF
>TRBD2|once|TRBV9|TRBJ2-3
TGTGCCAGCAGCGCGGACCTGAGAGGTCGGATGCGGGGGGCGGTAGATACGCAGTATTTT
CASSADLRGRMRGAVDTQYF
>NA|few|TRBV24-1|TRBJ1-5
TGTGCCACCAGTGACCGCAGTGATTTGGGCAATCAGCCCCAGCATTTT
CATSDRSDLGNQPQHF
>NA|NA|TRBV30|TRBJ2-7
TGTGCCTGGAGTCGGCAGGTAAACTACGAGCAGTACTTC
CAWSRQVNYEQYF
>TRBD1|once|TRBV7-8|TRBJ2-5
TGTGCCAGCAGCTCAGAGAGGGGGCGCGGGGAGACCCAGTACTTC
CASSSERGRGETQYF
>NA|many|TRBV27|TRBJ2-7
TGTGCCAGCAGTTTAGGTGAGGGACCTCTCTACGAGCAGTACTTC
CASSLGEGPLYEQYF
>TRBD1|NA|TRBV4-1|TRBJ1-2
TGCGCCAGCAGGGACAGGGAGGTGGATGGCTACACCTTC
CASRDREVDGYTF
>TRBD1|many|TRBV12-3/TRBV12-4|TRBJ1-5
TGTGCCAGCAGCGAGGGACAGGCCGGCGGGCAGCCCCAGCATTTT
CASSEGQAGGQPQHF
>NA|many|TRBV4-1|TRBJ2-1
TGCGCCAGCAGCCAATGGATTGGGAATGAGCAGTTCTTC
CASSQWIGNEQFF
>TRBD2|NA|TRBV5-1|TRBJ2-1
TGCGCCAGCAGCCCGGGGAGCGGGAGCTCTAATGAGCAGTTCTTC
CASSPGSGSSNEQFF
>NA|many|TRBV28|TRBJ2-7
TGTGCCAGCAGGGAGGGACAGCCTTACGAGCAGTACTTC
CASREGQPYEQYF
>TRBD1|few|TRBV29-1|TRBJ1-1
TGCAGCGTTGCCCAGACAGGGGGTGATACTGAAGCTTTCTTT
CSVAQTGGDTEAFF
>NA|NA|TRBV21-1|TRBJ2-1
TGTGCCAGCCCCCCGGACAGGTTAAAAAGCAATGAGCAGTTCTTC
CASPPDRLKSNEQFF